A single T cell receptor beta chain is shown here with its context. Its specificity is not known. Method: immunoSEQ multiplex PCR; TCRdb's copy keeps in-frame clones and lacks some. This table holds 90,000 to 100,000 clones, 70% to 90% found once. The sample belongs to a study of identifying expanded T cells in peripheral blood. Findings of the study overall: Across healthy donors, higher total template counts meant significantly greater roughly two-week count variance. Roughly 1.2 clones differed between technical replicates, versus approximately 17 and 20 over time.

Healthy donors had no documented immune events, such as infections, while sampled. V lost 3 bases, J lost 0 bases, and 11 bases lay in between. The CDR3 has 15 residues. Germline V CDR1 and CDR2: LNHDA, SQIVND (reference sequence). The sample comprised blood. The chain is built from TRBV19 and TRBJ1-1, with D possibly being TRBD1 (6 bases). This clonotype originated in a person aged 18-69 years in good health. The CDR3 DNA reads TGTGCCAGTAGTATTTATACAGGGTTGAACACTGAAGCTTTCTTT. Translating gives CASSIYTGLNTEAFF. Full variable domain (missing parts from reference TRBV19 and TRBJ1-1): DGGITQSPKYLFRKEGQNVTLSCEQNLNHDAMYWYRQDPGQGLRLIYYSQIVNDFQKGDIAEGYSVSREKKESFPLTVTSAQKNPTAFYLCASSIYTGLNTEAFFGQGTRLTVV.